Below, one T cell receptor beta chain is given with its context. The antigen is undetermined. CDR3 length: 19 residues. Germline-derived CDR1 and CDR2 are DFQATT and SNEGSKA (reference sequence). Deletions cut 5 bases from V and 11 bases from J, with 34 bases between. Hyperthyroidism of Graves' type that showed no ophthalmopathy progression within 18 months was stable. Fresh 10 ml peripheral blood yielded PBMCs. This record belongs to a study of T cells in Graves' hyperthyroidism and ophthalmopathy. TCR beta CDR3 sequences were amplified from RNA transcripts. RT-PCR in the first round (using the HTBI primer set) targeted the TCR CDR3. Using its own MiXCR run on the multiplex PCR reads, TCRdb lists one record per CDR3 protein. Found here are a few hundred thousand distinct CDR3 sequences, about a sixth of them singletons; the top ten hold around 7.8%. Whole-study findings and limits: It was a median around seven months before onset that the model predicted ophthalmopathy.

Sequencing was carried out using blood. The chain has TRBV20-1 and TRBJ1-6; D is possibly TRBD1 (6 bases). The clonotype originates from a woman in her twenties or thirties with Graves' hyperthyroidism. DNA of the CDR3: TGCAGTGCTGAACAGGGACCCCAGGGTCTGTACTCGGTCCGTACACCCCTCCACTTT. Its protein product is CSAEQGPQGLYSVRTPLHF.